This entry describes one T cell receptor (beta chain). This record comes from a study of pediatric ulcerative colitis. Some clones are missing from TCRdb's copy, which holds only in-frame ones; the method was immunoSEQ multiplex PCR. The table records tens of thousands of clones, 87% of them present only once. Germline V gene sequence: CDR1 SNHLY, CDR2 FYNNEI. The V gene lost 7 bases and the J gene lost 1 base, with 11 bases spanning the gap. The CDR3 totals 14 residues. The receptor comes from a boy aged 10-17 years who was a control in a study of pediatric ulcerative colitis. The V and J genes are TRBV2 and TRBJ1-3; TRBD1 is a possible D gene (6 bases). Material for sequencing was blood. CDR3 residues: CASTQTGSGNTIYF. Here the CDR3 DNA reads TGTGCCAGCACCCAGACAGGATCTGGAAACACCATATATTTT.